The clone carrying this TCR beta chain was observed once. Germline V gene data show CDR1 as MNHEY and CDR2 as SVGAGI. The V gene end was trimmed by 1 base and the J gene end by 5 bases; junction bases not matched to a gene: 7. CDR3 size: 15 residues. This record belongs to a study of blood T cell repertoires in COVID-19. Under the authors' procedure: Counts of nucleated cells, estimated from reference gene primer amplification, were obtained. Sequencing was performed with immunoSEQ multiplex PCR; in TCRdb, only in-frame clones are kept and a portion is missing. V, J and clone size derive from that table, while D and trimming were established from the DNA sequence. This sample yields a few hundred thousand clones, of which approximately 87% are seen a single time; around 2.2% belongs to the top ten.

Sample: peripheral blood. This sequence was found in a woman aged 45-60 years with acute or convalescent COVID-19. The J gene is TRBJ2-7, the V gene TRBV6-5; TRBD1 aligns across 8 bases. The CDR3 sequence: CASSYLSQGGHEQYF. As DNA, the CDR3 is TGTGCCAGCAGTTACTTATCACAGGGGGGTCACGAGCAGTACTTC.